One and the same sample provided the 2 T cell receptor beta chains below, sequenced in a study of blood T cells in healthy people across ages. Sample-barcoded 5' priming and a J-beta primer mix drove a second PCR of roughly 6 to 12 cycles. MiXCR was run by TCRdb on the 5' RACE reads, yielding one entry per CDR3 protein. The profile shows 850,000 or so distinct CDR3 sequences, around 28% of them singletons. Material for sequencing was blood. The source is a woman older than 75 in good health.

This chain uses TRBV7-8 with TRBJ2-2; 9 bases align to TRBD2. Germline trimming cut 5 bases from V and 5 bases from J; bases unmatched to any gene: 15. CDR3 length: 18 amino acids. The germline CDR1 and CDR2 sequences are SGHVS and FQNEAQ. CDR3 nucleotide sequence: TGTGCCAGCAGCAACACGTGGGCTAGCGGGATCGGGACCGGGGAGCTGTTTTTT. The encoded protein is CASSNTWASGIGTGELFF.

This clonotype was picked up many times. V and J are TRBV5-5 and TRBJ2-7, with 7 bases lining up with TRBD1. Per germline, CDR1 SGHKS and CDR2 YYEKEE (reference sequence). The V segment lost 4 bases and the J segment 2 bases; nucleotides outside the gene matches: 6. This CDR3 contains 14 residues. CDR3 sequence (DNA): TGTGCCAGCAGCCCGACAGGGTCTACCTACGAGCAGTACTTC. Protein: CASSPTGSTYEQYF.